A selection of T cell receptor beta chains follows, all from one sample in a study of control samples from healthy donors and cancer patients. Sequencing used immunoSEQ multiplex PCR; TCRdb keeps in-frame clones, though not all of them. The sample records almost 90,000 clones, roughly 84% being singletons. Input material: blood. These receptors were collected from a woman in her thirties or forties in good health. CDR3s include the opening cysteine and the closing phenylalanine or tryptophan. Each record gives: CDR3 DNA, CDR3 protein, D gene, clone size, J gene, V gene. The D gene is left open where the match is weak. Size is omitted from some rows. Given values are once, few, many or a class for expanded clones.

TGCGCCAGCAACCCAGACACAGGGGAAGAGACCCAGTACTTC | CASNPDTGEETQYF | TRBD1 | . | TRBJ2-5 | TRBV5-1
TGTGCCAGCAGTCGACAGGGTGGGGACGAGCAGTACTTC | CASSRQGGDEQYF | TRBD1 | . | TRBJ2-7 | TRBV6-2/TRBV6-3
TGTGCCAGCAGCTTAAGTCCGGGGGGCTTGTCTGAAGCTTTCTTT | CASSLSPGGLSEAFF | . | . | TRBJ1-1 | TRBV7-3
TGTGCCAGCAGCCAGGAGGGGGCGGCACCTGTCTACACCTTC | CASSQEGAAPVYTF | TRBD1 | . | TRBJ1-2 | TRBV7-2
TGCGCCAGCAGCTTGGATCATGGTAGCTCCAACGAGCAGTACTTC | CASSLDHGSSNEQYF | . | . | TRBJ2-7 | TRBV5-1
TGCAGCGTTGAGGAGAAGGGCACTGAAGCTTTCTTT | CSVEEKGTEAFF | . | few | TRBJ1-1 | TRBV29-1
TGTGCCAGCAGCTTAAGGGCAACCAAAAACATTCAGTACTTC | CASSLRATKNIQYF | . | . | TRBJ2-4 | TRBV7-2
TGTGCCAGCAGCTTCGTCCCGGCAAGGGGGTCATACAATGAGCAGTTCTTC | CASSFVPARGSYNEQFF | . | . | TRBJ2-1 | TRBV5-6
TGTGCCAGCAGTCTCCGGGCCAGCGGGGGGACCTATAGCTCCTACAATGAGCAGTTCTTC | CASSLRASGGTYSSYNEQFF | TRBD2 | . | TRBJ2-1 | TRBV27
TGTGCCAGCAGTTACTCGGTAACCCAGCCCCAGCATTTT | CASSYSVTQPQHF | . | . | TRBJ1-5 | TRBV6-5
TGTGCCAGCAGCCCGACGGGCTCCTATGGCTACACCTTC | CASSPTGSYGYTF | . | . | TRBJ1-2 | TRBV7-9
TGTGCCAGCAGTTCAACCGACAGGGGAGGCAATCAGCCCCAGCATTTT | CASSSTDRGGNQPQHF | TRBD1 | . | TRBJ1-5 | TRBV6-6
TGCGCCAGCAGCCAAGATACTGAAGGACTTGCTACCTACGAGCAGTACTTC | CASSQDTEGLATYEQYF | . | few | TRBJ2-7 | TRBV4-1
TGTGCCAGCAGCTTAGGCTCTACAGGGGGCGCGTACGAGCAGTACTTC | CASSLGSTGGAYEQYF | TRBD1 | . | TRBJ2-7 | TRBV11-3
TGTGGGGGCCCGAACACTGAAGCTTTCTTT | CGGPNTEAFF | . | . | TRBJ1-1 | TRBV12-2
TGCGCCAGCAGCCAACAAGGACAGGGGGCAGTCGGGGAGCTGTTTTTT | CASSQQGQGAVGELFF | TRBD1 | . | TRBJ2-2 | TRBV4-1
TGTGCCAGCAGCCCCGGGACAGTTAGCAATCAGCCCCAGCATTTT | CASSPGTVSNQPQHF | TRBD1 | . | TRBJ1-5 | TRBV9
TGTGCCTGGAGGGGGACAGGCACAGATACGCAGTATTTT | CAWRGTGTDTQYF | TRBD1 | . | TRBJ2-3 | TRBV30
TGCGCCAGCCGCGCCGGGACAGTGGAGATCGAGCAGTACTTC | CASRAGTVEIEQYF | TRBD1 | . | TRBJ2-7 | TRBV5-1
TGTGCCAGCAGGAACCCGGGAGAAAAACTGTTTTTT | CASRNPGEKLFF | . | . | TRBJ1-4 | TRBV6-5
TGTGCCAGCAGCTTATACCAAGGGGCTGGCAATGAGCAGTTCTTC | CASSLYQGAGNEQFF | . | . | TRBJ2-1 | TRBV7-2
TGTGCCAGCAGCCGGAGGGGGAACACTGAAGCTTTCTTT | CASSRRGNTEAFF | . | once | TRBJ1-1 | TRBV3-1/TRBV3-2
TGTGCTATTCAAGGGCCCGAGCCTACGAACACTGAAGCTTTCTTT | CAIQGPEPTNTEAFF | . | once | TRBJ1-1 | TRBV5-4
TGCGCCAGCAGCCAAAGAGGGGAATTCGCTGAAGCTTTCTTT | CASSQRGEFAEAFF | . | . | TRBJ1-1 | TRBV4-3
TGTGCCAGCAGCTTGGCCGAAGCGTTGGTCGATACGCAGTATTTT | CASSLAEALVDTQYF | . | . | TRBJ2-3 | TRBV5-4
TGTGCCAGCAGCTTACATCTAAGGGGTGGCTACACCTTC | CASSLHLRGGYTF | . | . | TRBJ1-2 | TRBV7-9
TGTGCCATCAGTGAGGGCGGGAGTACTGAAGCTTTCTTT | CAISEGGSTEAFF | . | few | TRBJ1-1 | TRBV10-3
TGTGCCAGCAGTGAAAACACAGCTACTTACACAGATACGCAGTATTTT | CASSENTATYTDTQYF | . | . | TRBJ2-3 | TRBV6-1
TGTGCCATCAGTGAGGACTCAAGGAACACTGAAGCTTTCTTT | CAISEDSRNTEAFF | . | . | TRBJ1-1 | TRBV10-3
TGTGCCAGCAGCCTTCACCCGGTTCAGGGCAATGAGCAGTTCTTC | CASSLHPVQGNEQFF | . | . | TRBJ2-1 | TRBV7-3
TGTGCCAGCAGCCAGATATTGGGTTCACCCCTCCACTTT | CASSQILGSPLHF | . | few | TRBJ1-6 | TRBV7-2
TGTGCCAGCAGCCGAGGGGCGAGTGAAAAACTGTTTTTT | CASSRGASEKLFF | . | . | TRBJ1-4 | TRBV12-3/TRBV12-4
TGCGCCAGCAGCTTATTAGGGGGCGACGAGCAGTACTTC | CASSLLGGDEQYF | TRBD1 | . | TRBJ2-7 | TRBV5-1
TGTGCCAGTAGTCCCCAGGGGGCCAACATTCAGTACTTC | CASSPQGANIQYF | TRBD1 | . | TRBJ2-4 | TRBV19
TGCGCCAGCAGCCAAGAGGAACAGGGGGGAGAGACCCAGTACTTC | CASSQEEQGGETQYF | TRBD1 | few | TRBJ2-5 | TRBV4-1
TGTGCCAGCAGCCAGCGCGGGGGGGGGTTGAACACTGAAGCTTTCTTT | CASSQRGGGLNTEAFF | . | . | TRBJ1-1 | TRBV3-1/TRBV3-2
TGTGCCAGCAGCTCCCCCCCAACAGATACGCAGTATTTT | CASSSPPTDTQYF | . | few | TRBJ2-3 | TRBV3-1/TRBV3-2
TGTGCCAGCAGTCCCAGACTAGCCGGGGAGCTGTTTTTT | CASSPRLAGELFF | . | once | TRBJ2-2 | TRBV6-5
TGTGCCAGCAGTGAATTACTGGCAGGGGACACTGAAGCTTTCTTT | CASSELLAGDTEAFF | . | . | TRBJ1-1 | TRBV6-1
TGCGCCAGCAGCTGGCTACCGTTAGCGGGGGGGTTAAGCTCCTACAATGAGCAGTTCTTC | CASSWLPLAGGLSSYNEQFF | TRBD2 | . | TRBJ2-1 | TRBV5-1
TGTGCCAGCAACCAGGGACCTGGAAACACCATATATTTT | CASNQGPGNTIYF | . | . | TRBJ1-3 | TRBV9
TGTGCCACCAGTGACCTGTCCCAGGGAGAGACCCAGTACTTC | CATSDLSQGETQYF | . | . | TRBJ2-5 | TRBV24-1
TGCAGTGCTAGTCCGACCGGGACAGGGGACGGCTACACCTTC | CSASPTGTGDGYTF | TRBD1 | . | TRBJ1-2 | TRBV20-1
TGCAGCGTTACCGTACCGGGGGGCAGCTCCTACGAGCAGTACTTC | CSVTVPGGSSYEQYF | . | . | TRBJ2-7 | TRBV29-1
TGTGCCAGTAGGGGGGGGCTCAATCAGCCCCAGCATTTT | CASRGGLNQPQHF | . | . | TRBJ1-5 | TRBV19
TGTGCCAGCAGGGGTAACTATGGCTACACCTTC | CASRGNYGYTF | . | once | TRBJ1-2 | TRBV9
TGTGCCAGCAGCGTAGAGGCGGGCGGCTCCTACGAGCAGTACTTC | CASSVEAGGSYEQYF | . | . | TRBJ2-7 | TRBV9
TGTGCCAGCAGCTTAAATACGGGGGGAGAGACCCAGTACTTC | CASSLNTGGETQYF | TRBD2 | once | TRBJ2-5 | TRBV7-9
TGTGCCAGCAGCTTGCTTGGCGGGTATGGCTACACCTTC | CASSLLGGYGYTF | . | . | TRBJ1-2 | TRBV5-5
TGTGCCAGCAGCATACGGGGGGGGAACACTGAAGCTTTCTTT | CASSIRGGNTEAFF | . | . | TRBJ1-1 | TRBV7-8
TGTGCCAGCAGCAGGCGGCAGGGGAAGGTGCTTCAGTACTTC | CASSRRQGKVLQYF | . | . | TRBJ2-4 | TRBV21-1
TGCGCCAGCAGCCCAAACGTGGACCGCCACTCTGGAAACACCATATATTTT | CASSPNVDRHSGNTIYF | . | . | TRBJ1-3 | TRBV5-1
TGTGCCATCAGTGAGAGCGGGGAGACCTACAATGAGCAGTTCTTC | CAISESGETYNEQFF | TRBD2 | . | TRBJ2-1 | TRBV10-3
TGTGCTAGTGGTGGGACAGGGAGCGGTGGAAACACCATATATTTT | CASGGTGSGGNTIYF | TRBD1 | . | TRBJ1-3 | TRBV12-5
TGTGCCAGCAGTCCTCAGGACAGGGGGGCCTACGAGCAGTACTTC | CASSPQDRGAYEQYF | TRBD1 | . | TRBJ2-7 | TRBV27
TGTGCCAGCAGCAAGTACAACACCGGGGAGCTGTTTTTT | CASSKYNTGELFF | . | . | TRBJ2-2 | TRBV11-3
TGCGCCAGCAGCCGACGGGACAGCCGACCGGGCTCCTATAATTCACCCCTCCACTTT | CASSRRDSRPGSYNSPLHF | TRBD1 | . | TRBJ1-6 | TRBV4-1
TGTGCCAGCACCACGGATCATAACTATGGCTACACCTTC | CASTTDHNYGYTF | . | . | TRBJ1-2 | TRBV6-5
TGTGCCAGCATGGGAGGGAAGGGCACTGAAGCTTTCTTT | CASMGGKGTEAFF | . | . | TRBJ1-1 | TRBV25-1